This T cell receptor beta chain emerged from a study of shared clonotypes between healthy human individuals. Profiling relied on immunoSEQ multiplex PCR, and the TCRdb table lists in-frame clones only, not all of them. The sample holds some 2,000,000 clones, roughly 96% seen once. Comments on this clone: Other DNA sequences in the same sample also yield this CDR3.

CDR1 MNHEY and CDR2 SVGAGI come from the germline V gene. The V end lost 2 bases, the J end lost 5 bases, and 6 bases lay between the germline ends. This CDR3 has 13 residues. Sequenced: naive CD4+ T cells sorted from blood. As to subset: CD45RA+ positively selected. The receptor's source is a man between 18 and 35 years old in good health. The rearrangement uses TRBV6-5 and TRBJ2-2, with D perhaps matching TRBD1 (6 bases). CDR3 region: CASSYRGTGELFF. CDR3 in DNA: TGTGCCAGCAGTTACAGGGGGACCGGGGAGCTGTTTTTT.